This is a list of T cell receptor beta chains from one sample in a study of blood T cell repertoires in COVID-19. The data were produced by immunoSEQ multiplex PCR, yet TCRdb's version contains in-frame clones alone and is incomplete. The data contain around 55,000 clones, approximately 90% of them seen just once; the ten biggest clones take up approximately 6.2%. Source material: peripheral blood. Source of these receptors: a man aged 35-49 years with acute or convalescent COVID-19. Each CDR3 is given with its conserved first and last residue. The order of the fields is V gene, J gene, clone size, D gene, CDR3 DNA, CDR3 protein. A D gene is named only where the DNA matches it firmly. Clone size is not always given. Where it is, it says once, few, many or a class for expanded clones.

TRBV6-2/TRBV6-3	TRBJ1-2	few	-	TGTGCCAGCAGCTCTTGGCCGGACAGCTCCAACTATGGCTACACCTTC	CASSSWPDSSNYGYTF
TRBV2	TRBJ1-1	few	TRBD1	TGTGCCAGTCTCCGGGACAGGGGCTTCATGAACACTGAAGCTTTCTTT	CASLRDRGFMNTEAFF
TRBV5-6	TRBJ1-5	once	-	TGTGCCAGCAGCTTCAAGAGGGCTGGATATCAGCCCCAGCATTTT	CASSFKRAGYQPQHF
TRBV9	TRBJ2-5	-	TRBD2	TGTGCCAGCAGCTCGCACATGGCGGGAGGGCCCGCAGAGACCCAGTACTTC	CASSSHMAGGPAETQYF
TRBV14	TRBJ1-1	-	-	TGTGCCAGCAGTCCCCCGACACCGAACACTGAAGCTTTCTTT	CASSPPTPNTEAFF
TRBV3-1/TRBV3-2	TRBJ2-3	-	-	TGTGCCAGCAGTCTCTCTACAGATACGCAGTATTTT	CASSLSTDTQYF
TRBV19	TRBJ1-2	-	-	TGTGCCAGTAGCATCGGGACTATCTATGGCTACACCTTC	CASSIGTIYGYTF
TRBV10-3	TRBJ1-2	-	TRBD1	TGTGCCATCAGTGAGCAGAACAGGGGGGAAGGCTACACCTTC	CAISEQNRGEGYTF
TRBV10-2	TRBJ2-7	-	-	TGCGCCAGCTCGGAGTTGGTTTCCTACGAGCAGTACTTC	CASSELVSYEQYF
TRBV7-9	TRBJ2-7	-	-	TGTGCCAGCAGCTTAACGGGTGACGAGCAGTACTTC	CASSLTGDEQYF
TRBV11-1	TRBJ2-1	once	-	TGTGCCAGCAGCTTGTACAGGGTCGAGCCCTACAATGAGCAGTTCTTC	CASSLYRVEPYNEQFF
TRBV24-1	TRBJ1-5	-	-	TGTGCCACCAGTGCACTGGGTAGCGCGCCCCAGCATTTT	CATSALGSAPQHF
TRBV30	TRBJ2-5	-	TRBD2	TGTGCCTGGAGTGTAAGAGGACTAGCGGGAGAGACCCAGTACTTC	CAWSVRGLAGETQYF
TRBV5-6	TRBJ2-3	once	-	TGTGCCAGCAGCTTGGGGGCCGGTAGCACAGATACGCAGTATTTT	CASSLGAGSTDTQYF
TRBV24-1	TRBJ1-5	-	TRBD1	TGTGCCACCAGTGATTTCGGGGACAGGGGATCCCCATTCAATCAGCCCCAGCATTTT	CATSDFGDRGSPFNQPQHF
TRBV24-1	TRBJ2-7	-	-	TGTGCCACATTAGACAGCTCCTACGAGCAGTACTTC	CATLDSSYEQYF
TRBV24-1	TRBJ2-1	-	TRBD2	TGTGCCACGGCGGGAGGGGGGGCGGACTCCTACAATGAGCAGTTCTTC	CATAGGGADSYNEQFF
TRBV7-9	TRBJ2-2	-	TRBD2	TGTGCCAGCAGCTTAGCTGCGGGAGGGCCGACAGGGGAGCTGTTTTTT	CASSLAAGGPTGELFF
TRBV4-1	TRBJ2-5	-	-	TGCGCCAGCAGCCAAGTCAGGCAAGAGACCCAGTACTTC	CASSQVRQETQYF
TRBV6-2/TRBV6-3	TRBJ1-2	-	-	TGTGCCAGCAGTTACTCGAGGGTCCCTAACTATGGCTACACCTTC	CASSYSRVPNYGYTF
TRBV6-5	TRBJ1-1	-	-	TGTGCCAGCACCAACCCTCCCGGGGGGCAGGGGGAAGCTTTCTTT	CASTNPPGGQGEAFF
TRBV2	TRBJ2-1	-	TRBD2	TGTGCCAGCAGGGGAACTAGCGCGGGTGAGCAGTTCTTC	CASRGTSAGEQFF
TRBV10-1	TRBJ2-1	-	-	TGCGCCAGCAGTGAAGGAGACAATGAGCAGTTCTTC	CASSEGDNEQFF
TRBV27	TRBJ2-2	-	-	TGTGCCAGCAGTTTATATTGGTCTAGCGTAGAGGGCCTCACCGGGGAGCTGTTTTTT	CASSLYWSSVEGLTGELFF
TRBV19	TRBJ2-5	-	-	TGTGCCAGTAGTATAGCGGGAGTCGAGGAGACCCAGTACTTC	CASSIAGVEETQYF
TRBV7-9	TRBJ2-3	-	-	TGTGCCAGCAGCTTAGAAGACTACACAGATACGCAGTATTTT	CASSLEDYTDTQYF
TRBV19	TRBJ2-7	-	-	TGTGCCAGTAGTAGACGACATTCGGGGGCCTACGAGCAGTACTTC	CASSRRHSGAYEQYF
TRBV7-2	TRBJ2-3	-	-	TGTGCCAGCAGCACCCCGACACGACCCACAGATACGCAGTATTTT	CASSTPTRPTDTQYF
TRBV15	TRBJ2-1	-	-	TGTGCCACCAGCAGAGATCCTGGACTGCCCCACAATGAGCAGTTCTTC	CATSRDPGLPHNEQFF
TRBV30	TRBJ1-1	once	-	TGCGGCGGAGGGGACACTGAAGCTTTCTTT	CGGGDTEAFF
TRBV27	TRBJ1-6	-	-	TGTGCCAGCAGTTGGGGGGACGATTCACCCCTCCACTTT	CASSWGDDSPLHF
TRBV2	TRBJ1-1	-	-	TGTGCCAGCAGTGAGATCGGGGGGAACACTGAAGCTTTCTTT	CASSEIGGNTEAFF
TRBV11-2	TRBJ1-2	-	-	TGTGCCAGCAGCTTGAGCAATCGGGGCTATGGCTACACCTTC	CASSLSNRGYGYTF
TRBV18	TRBJ1-2	-	TRBD1	TGTGCCAGCTCGTCGGGACAGGGGAGCTATGGCTACACCTTC	CASSSGQGSYGYTF
TRBV12-5	TRBJ1-3	-	-	TGTGCTAGTGGTTTGGGCAGCGCTGGAAACACCATATATTTT	CASGLGSAGNTIYF
TRBV3-1/TRBV3-2	TRBJ2-1	-	TRBD2	TGTGCCAGCACCATAGCGGGATATCGCAATGAGCAGTTCTTC	CASTIAGYRNEQFF
TRBV5-1	TRBJ1-3	-	TRBD1	TGCGCCAGCAGCAGATTGGGTCAGGGGGACGGAAACACCATATATTTT	CASSRLGQGDGNTIYF
TRBV10-1	TRBJ2-1	once	TRBD2	TGCGCCAGCAGCCTCCGGACTAGCGGGAGTAGGAACAATGAGCAGTTCTTC	CASSLRTSGSRNNEQFF
TRBV9	TRBJ1-1	-	-	TGTGCCAGCAGCGTTATCGGGGGGCGCGAGGCTTTCTTT	CASSVIGGREAFF
TRBV20-1	TRBJ2-5	once	TRBD1	TGCAGTGCTAGTCCAGGGGGCGGAGAGACCCAGTACTTC	CSASPGGGETQYF
TRBV6-5	TRBJ2-2	-	TRBD1	TGTGCCAGCAGTTACCGGACAGGGTGGGGCACCGGGGAGCTGTTTTTT	CASSYRTGWGTGELFF
TRBV5-6	TRBJ2-5	-	TRBD1	TGTGCCAGCAGCACCGGGACAGTGTCCGTGACCCAGTACTTC	CASSTGTVSVTQYF
TRBV7-2	TRBJ1-1	few	-	TGTGCCAGCAGCATTTTACCGGGACAGAACACTGAAGCTTTCTTT	CASSILPGQNTEAFF
TRBV11-2	TRBJ2-7	-	-	TGTGCCAGCAGCCCGACTAGTGACGAGCAGTACTTC	CASSPTSDEQYF
TRBV7-2	TRBJ2-2	-	TRBD2	TGTGCCAGCAGCTTGGGACTAGCCGAGAACACCGGGGAGCTGTTTTTT	CASSLGLAENTGELFF
TRBV5-8	TRBJ1-5	-	TRBD1	TGTGCCAGCAGCTTGGGGACAGGGGGCAGTAGCAATCAGCCCCAGCATTTT	CASSLGTGGSSNQPQHF